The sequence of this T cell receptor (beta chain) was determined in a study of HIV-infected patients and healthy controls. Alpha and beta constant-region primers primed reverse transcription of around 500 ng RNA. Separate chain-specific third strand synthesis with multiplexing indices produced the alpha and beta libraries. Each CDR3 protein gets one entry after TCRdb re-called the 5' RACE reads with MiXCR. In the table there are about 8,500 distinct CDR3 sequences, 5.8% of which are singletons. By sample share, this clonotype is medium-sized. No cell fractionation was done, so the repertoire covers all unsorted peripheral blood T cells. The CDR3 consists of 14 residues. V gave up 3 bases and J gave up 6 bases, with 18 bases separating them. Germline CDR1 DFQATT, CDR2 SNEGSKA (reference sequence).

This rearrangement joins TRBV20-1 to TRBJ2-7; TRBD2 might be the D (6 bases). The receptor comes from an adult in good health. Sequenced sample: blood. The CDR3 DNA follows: TGCAGTGCTAGGATAGGAGGGAGCTTCGGCGAGCAGTACTTC. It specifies CSARIGGSFGEQYF.